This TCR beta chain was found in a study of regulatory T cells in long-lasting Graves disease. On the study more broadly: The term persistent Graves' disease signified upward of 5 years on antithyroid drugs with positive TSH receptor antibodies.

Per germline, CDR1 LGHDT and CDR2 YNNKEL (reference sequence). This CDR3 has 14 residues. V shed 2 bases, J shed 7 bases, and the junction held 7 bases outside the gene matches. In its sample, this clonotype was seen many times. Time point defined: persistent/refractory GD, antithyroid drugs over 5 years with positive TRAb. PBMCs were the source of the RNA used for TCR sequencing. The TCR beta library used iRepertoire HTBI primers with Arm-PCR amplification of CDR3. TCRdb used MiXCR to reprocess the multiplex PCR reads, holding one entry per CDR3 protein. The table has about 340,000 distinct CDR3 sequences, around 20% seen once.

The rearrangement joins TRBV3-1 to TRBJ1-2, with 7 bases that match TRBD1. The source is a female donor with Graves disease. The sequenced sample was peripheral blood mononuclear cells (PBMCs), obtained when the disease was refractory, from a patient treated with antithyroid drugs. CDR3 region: CASSQQTGIRGYTF. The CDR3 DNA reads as TGTGCCAGCAGCCAACAGACAGGGATCCGTGGCTACACCTTC.